Listed here are 20 T cell receptor beta chains from one sample, sequenced in a study of regulatory T cells in long-lasting Graves disease. Time point of the sample: newly diagnosed GD, antithyroid drugs for less than 3 months. Generation of the TCR library employed RNA extracted from PBMCs. Sequencing libraries for TCR beta were prepared with iRepertoire HTBI primers and Arm-PCR of CDR3 regions. TCRdb reprocessed the multiplex PCR reads via MiXCR and lists one record per CDR3 protein. The sample includes roughly 250,000 distinct CDR3 sequences, 15% to 20% of them seen just once. The sample was also linked to a second study, of T cells in Graves' hyperthyroidism and ophthalmopathy.

Sequences were derived from peripheral blood mononuclear cells (PBMCs), sampled at new diagnosis, from a patient treated with antithyroid drugs. These receptors were taken from a woman in her thirties with Graves disease.

Of note for this clonotype: This may be a read error: a much more frequent sequence differs by one nucleotide. The J gene is TRBJ2-7, the V gene TRBV11-3; D possibly corresponds to TRBD1 (5 bases). V shed 7 bases and J shed 2 bases, with 12 bases lying between them. This CDR3 spans 13 amino acids. From germline, CDR1 is SGHNT and CDR2 YENEEA. In nucleotides, the CDR3 is TGTGCCAGCACAGGGAACGATGCCTACGAGCAGTACTTC. The encoded protein is CASTGNDAYEQYF.

This clonotype has at least ten counts. The chain joins TRBV12-3 or TRBV12-4 to TRBJ2-3; D remains ambiguous. The length of the CDR3 is 12 residues. V shed 1 base and J shed 6 bases, with 5 bases lying between them. The CDR3 bases are TGTGCCAGCAGTTTAGGGGTTGATACGCAGTATTTT. Translating gives CASSLGVDTQYF.

This clonotype has just a few counts. J is TRBJ2-3 and V is TRBV12-3 or TRBV12-4, with D uncertain. Trimming pared 6 bases from V and 4 bases from J, leaving 20 bases between. The CDR3 runs to 16 residues. CDR3 loop: CASRTLGSKQSDTQYF. The CDR3 DNA reads TGTGCCAGCAGAACCTTAGGGTCCAAACAGTCAGATACGCAGTATTTT.

This clonotype was detected ten times or more. V gene TRBV6-2 or TRBV6-3 combines with J gene TRBJ2-5; D perhaps matches TRBD2 (7 bases). The CDR3 loop spans 16 amino acids. Germline CDR1 MNHEY, CDR2 SVGEGT. Trimming shortened V by 5 bases and J by 5 bases, and 21 bases separated the two germline ends. In DNA, the CDR3 is TGTGCCAGCAGTGAATGGGAGGGGGGAGGAAGGGAGACCCAGTACTTC. It is translated as CASSEWEGGGRETQYF.

This clonotype has at least ten counts. A junction end diverges from the germline sequence, so it may reflect a read error. The chain combines TRBV6-1 with TRBJ2-1; TRBD2 aligns across 12 bases. This CDR3 comprises 16 residues. CDR1 and CDR2 (germline): MNHNS, SASEGT. The CDR3 region is CASSPHRTSGDYISIF. CDR3 nucleotides: TGTGCCAGCAGTCCTCACCGGACTAGCGGGGATTATATATCGATCTTC.

This clonotype was seen ten or more times. The chain carries TRBV6-2 or TRBV6-3 and TRBJ1-6; D remains unclear. Germline V gene lookup returns CDR1 MNHEY and CDR2 SVGEGT. The CDR3 covers 16 residues. V dropped 2 bases and J dropped 9 bases, with 17 bases sitting between them. The CDR3 spells CASSYGKARRPSPLHF. CDR3 DNA sequence: TGTGCCAGCAGTTACGGGAAAGCTAGGCGACCTTCACCCCTCCACTTT.

The sample holds many counts of this clonotype. CDR3 DNA sequence: TGCAGTGCTCAGGGGAACACTGAAGCTTTCTTT. This gives the protein CSAQGNTEAFF. The chain is built from TRBV20-1 and TRBJ1-1; D perhaps matches TRBD1 (5 bases). This CDR3 has 11 residues. Germline lookup yields CDR1 DFQATT and CDR2 SNEGSKA (reference sequence). The V end was cut by 5 bases, the J end by 1 base, with 5 bases between.

V and J are TRBV20-1 and TRBJ2-1, with D unclear. The CDR3 extends over 13 amino acids. CDR1 and CDR2 from the germline V gene are DFQATT and SNEGSKA (reference sequence). Trimming shortened V by 3 bases and J by 0 bases, and 6 bases separated the two germline ends. The chain's CDR3 is CSASISSYNEQFF. The CDR3 DNA is TGCAGTGCTAGCATAAGCTCCTACAATGAGCAGTTCTTC.

This clonotype was picked up a small number of times. One end of the junction is discordant with germline, which a read error may explain. V usage is TRBV20-1 and J usage is TRBJ1-4; the D is unclear. From germline, CDR1 is DFQATT and CDR2 SNEGSKA (reference sequence). This CDR3 is built from 15 residues. In DNA form, the CDR3 reads TGCAGTGCAAAAACAGCGTATGATACTAATGAAAAACTGTCTTTT. Its protein product is CSAKTAYDTNEKLSF.

This clonotype appeared many times. This chain joins TRBV5-6 and TRBJ1-1, with D perhaps TRBD1 (6 bases). The V end was cut by 0 bases, the J end by 4 bases, with 16 bases between. Germline CDR1 SGHDT, CDR2 YYEEEE. The CDR3 length is 16 residues. As DNA, the CDR3 is TGTGCCAGCAGCTTGGACCGGCGGGGGGCTGGCACTGAAGCTTTCTTT. This gives the protein CASSLDRRGAGTEAFF.

On this clonotype itself: This likely traces to a read error, being one base from a far larger clone. V gene TRBV7-8 combines with J gene TRBJ1-1; no firm D call. CDR1 is SGHVS and CDR2 is FQNEAQ in the germline V gene. The CDR3 is 13 amino acids. Here the CDR3 reads CASSSRMMAEASF. The DNA for the CDR3 is TGTGCCAGCAGCTCCAGGATGATGGCTGAAGCTTCCTTT.

This clonotype was seen many times. This rearrangement joins TRBV20-1 to TRBJ2-2; 11 bases line up with TRBD2. V dropped 6 bases and J dropped 1; count of bases not matched to a gene: 10. This CDR3 is 17 amino acids long. Germline loops: CDR1 DFQATT, CDR2 SNEGSKA (reference sequence). The CDR3 bases are TGCAGTGCCCCAAAAGCTAGCGGGGGGCTGAACACCGGGGAGCTGTTTTTT. Amino acids: CSAPKASGGLNTGELFF.

This clonotype was counted only a few times. V gene TRBV4-1 combines with J gene TRBJ2-5, with TRBD1 matching over 9 bases. Germline V gives CDR1 MGHRA, CDR2 YSYEKL. This CDR3 is built from 16 residues. V trimming: 1 base; J trimming: 2 bases; junction bases outside the gene matches: 5. The CDR3 DNA follows: TGCGCCAGCAGCCAAGTGACAGGGGGTGTACAAGAGACCCAGTACTTC. Translated: CASSQVTGGVQETQYF.

This clonotype has at least ten counts. The CDR3 DNA sequence: TGTGCCAGCAGCCAAGTACTAGCGGGGGGAGGGAATGAGCAGTTCTTC. This gives the protein CASSQVLAGGGNEQFF. V is TRBV4-2 and J is TRBJ2-1, with 12 bases aligning to TRBD2. This CDR3 is built from 16 residues. Germline lookup yields CDR1 LGHNA and CDR2 YNFKEQ. The trim removed 1 base at V and 7 bases at J, leaving 5 bases unmatched.

This clonotype was picked up many times. The chain couples TRBV19 to TRBJ1-1, with no clear D. Germline CDR1 and CDR2: LNHDA and SQIVND (reference sequence). This CDR3 has 12 amino acids. The ends were cut back, 3 bases at V and 10 bases at J, with 12 bases in the middle. The CDR3 region is CASSIPTFGAFF. The DNA of the CDR3 is TGTGCCAGTAGTATTCCGACATTCGGAGCTTTCTTT.

This clonotype was found many times. The rearrangement joins TRBV7-9 to TRBJ1-2, with a possible D match to TRBD1 (6 bases). Looked up from germline, CDR1 is SEHNR and CDR2 is FQNEAQ (reference sequence). The CDR3 is 15 amino acids. Trimming cost V 2 bases and J 4 bases, with 14 bases left between them. For the CDR3, the DNA is TGTGCCAGCAGCTTACAGGGGACGGGACTCTATGGCTACACCTTC. Its protein is CASSLQGTGLYGYTF.

In this sample, this clonotype turned up many times. The chain carries TRBV2 and TRBJ2-7, with D perhaps TRBD2 (6 bases). There are 14 residues in the CDR3. Germline V gene lookup returns CDR1 SNHLY and CDR2 FYNNEI. Trimming shortened V by 5 bases and J by 0 bases, and 11 bases separated the two germline ends. In DNA, the CDR3 is TGTGCCAGCAGTTATAGCGGCCTCTCCTACGAGCAGTACTTC. This encodes CASSYSGLSYEQYF.

This clonotype was recorded at least ten times. V gene TRBV6-1 combines with J gene TRBJ2-2; 12 nucleotides line up with TRBD2. This CDR3 has 15 amino acids. Germline V lookup: CDR1 MNHNS, CDR2 SASEGT. Losses at the gene ends were 6 bases for V and 1 base for J; bases not matched to a gene: 0. The CDR3 reads CASRGLAGNTGELFF. CDR3 DNA: TGTGCCAGCAGGGGACTAGCGGGGAACACCGGGGAGCTGTTTTTT.

This clonotype was counted only a few times. V and J are TRBV9 and TRBJ2-1, with D hard to call. Between the trimmed V and J ends, which lost 3 bases and 5 bases, there was a span of 6 bases. From germline, CDR1 is SGDLS and CDR2 YYNGEE. The CDR3 extends over 12 amino acids. CDR3 residues: CASSAYNNEQFF. For the CDR3, the DNA is TGTGCCAGCAGCGCTTATAACAATGAGCAGTTCTTC.

The genes are TRBV20-1 and TRBJ2-1; the match to TRBD2 covers 10 bases. Germline V CDR1 and CDR2: DFQATT, SNEGSKA (reference sequence). Trimming took 0 bases from V and 7 from J; bases not matched to a gene: 6. The CDR3 consists of 15 residues. CDR3 nucleotides: TGCAGTGCTAGAGAAAGCGGGGGGGCCAGGAATGAGCAGTTCTTC. It encodes CSARESGGARNEQFF.